Below, 20 T cell receptor beta chains from the same sample are listed, as sequenced in a study of HIV-infected patients and healthy controls. 400 to 550 ng RNA was reverse transcribed with alpha and beta constant-region primers. Separate chain-specific third strand synthesis with multiplexing indices produced the alpha and beta libraries. TCRdb itself ran the 5' RACE reads through MiXCR, one entry per CDR3 protein. Here the sample spans tens of thousands of distinct CDR3 sequences, about 8.5% being singletons. Whole blood was used without fractionation, so all unsorted peripheral T cells were included. What was sequenced was blood. The receptors derive from an adult in good health.

There are many counts of this clonotype. The chain joins TRBV7-2 to TRBJ2-7, with a tentative D call TRBD1 (5 bases). Trimming left V 2 bases short and J 1 base short, with 12 bases between. Germline V gene sequence: CDR1 SGHTA, CDR2 FQGNSA. CDR3 length: 15 residues. CDR3 in DNA: TGTGCCAGCAGCTTATACAGGAGCCGTTCCTACGAGCAGTACTTC. Amino acid sequence: CASSLYRSRSYEQYF.

The table lists this clonotype with many counts. The chain links TRBV6-2 or TRBV6-3 to TRBJ1-1; TRBD1 aligns across 10 bases. Germline CDR1 reads MNHEY; CDR2 reads SVGEGT. Germline trimming cut 6 bases from V and 3 bases from J; bases unmatched to any gene: 13. The CDR3 runs to 17 residues. CDR3: CASRADRGLVYDTEAFF. CDR3 nucleotide sequence: TGTGCCAGCAGAGCTGACAGGGGGCTGGTTTATGACACTGAAGCTTTCTTT.

This clonotype was observed at least ten times. The chain combines TRBV6-4 with TRBJ2-3; 9 bases agree with TRBD2. V gave up 4 bases and J gave up 6 bases; unmatched junction bases: 8. Germline V lookup: CDR1 MRHNA, CDR2 SNTAGT. CDR3 length: 15 amino acids. CDR3 residues: CASSVGGGALDTQYF. Written as DNA, the CDR3 is TGTGCCAGCAGTGTGGGCGGGGGGGCCCTCGATACGCAGTATTTT.

This clonotype occurred a few times. This chain joins TRBV20-1 and TRBJ1-6, with D maybe TRBD1 (6 bases). The CDR3 is 13 residues long. The V gene's germline CDR1 is DFQATT and CDR2 SNEGSKA (reference sequence). Between the trimmed V and J ends, which lost 6 bases and 7 bases, there was a span of 13 bases. This CDR3 is CSAHTGSNSPLHF. In nucleotides, the CDR3 is TGCAGTGCGCATACAGGGAGCAATTCACCCCTCCACTTT.

This clonotype was recorded a few times. V is TRBV6-6 and J is TRBJ2-2; 8 bases are a match to TRBD1. CDR1 and CDR2 from the germline V gene are MNHNY and SVGAGI (reference sequence). There are 15 residues in the CDR3. The trim removed 5 bases at V and 6 bases at J, leaving 8 bases unmatched. Here the CDR3 reads CASSMDREFPGELFF. The CDR3 DNA follows: TGTGCCAGCAGTATGGACAGGGAGTTCCCCGGGGAGCTGTTTTTT.

J is TRBJ1-4 and V is TRBV25-1; tentatively, D is TRBD1 (5 bases). The V end was cut by 7 bases, the J end by 0 bases, with 21 bases between. This CDR3 is 18 amino acids long. CDR1 and CDR2 from the germline V gene are MGHDK and SYGVNS. The CDR3 loop is CASNRRVPGTATNEKLFF. The CDR3 nucleotides read TGTGCCAGCAACCGAAGGGTCCCAGGGACCGCAACTAATGAAAAACTGTTTTTT.

This clonotype was detected ten times or more. The J gene is TRBJ1-2, the V gene TRBV6-5; D might be TRBD1 (5 bases). The V gene's germline CDR1 is MNHEY and CDR2 SVGAGI. The CDR3 is 14 residues long. With 8 bases removed from V and 4 bases from J, the gap between germline ends came to 17 bases. CDR3 DNA: TGTGCCAGCCGGAAGACCGGGACGTTCTATGGCTACACCTTC. It encodes CASRKTGTFYGYTF.

This clonotype has ten or more counts. The chain uses TRBV25-1 and TRBJ2-3, with 9 bases fitting TRBD2. The CDR3 contains 16 residues. V was clipped by 6 bases and J by 4 bases; unmatched bases: 11. Germline values: CDR1 MGHDK, CDR2 SYGVNS. CDR3 DNA: TGTGCCAGCAGCCCACCCCAGCGGGGGGCCTCAGATACGCAGTATTTT. Translation gives CASSPPQRGASDTQYF.

Ten or more counts support this clonotype. The genes are TRBV16 and TRBJ1-1; possibly TRBD1 for D (5 bases). Germline V gene lookup returns CDR1 KGHSY and CDR2 FQNENV. V lost 3 bases and J lost 8, with 10 bases in between. The CDR3 extends over 12 amino acids. CDR3 amino acids: CASSHPPGEAFF. CDR3 DNA sequence: TGTGCCAGCAGCCACCCGCCAGGGGAAGCTTTCTTT. The variable domain in full, completed from reference TRBV16 and TRBJ1-1, reads GEEVAQTPKHLVRGEGQKAKLYCAPIKGHSYVFWYQQVLKNEFKFLISFQNENVFDETGMPKERFSAKCLPNSPCSLEIQATKLEDSAVYFCASSHPPGEAFFGQGTRLTVV.

This clonotype was seen repeatedly, ten times or more. The chain recombines TRBV24-1 with TRBJ2-2, with D perhaps assigned TRBD1 or TRBD2 (6 bases each). The CDR3 spans 13 residues. Germline V lookup: CDR1 KGHDR, CDR2 SFDVKD. Between the trimmed V and J ends, which lost 7 bases and 8 bases, there was a span of 13 bases. Written as DNA, the CDR3 is TGTGCCACCAGCCGGGGGCAAGCGGGGGAGCTGTTTTTT. This translates into CATSRGQAGELFF.

The rearrangement joins TRBV6-5 to TRBJ2-3, with 7 bases that match TRBD2. The CDR3 runs to 15 residues. Germline lookup yields CDR1 MNHEY and CDR2 SVGAGI. Trimming cost V 8 bases and J 3 bases; bases outside gene matches: 11. CDR3 in amino acids: CASAWERGGTDTQYF. CDR3 nucleotides: TGTGCCAGCGCTTGGGAGCGGGGAGGTACAGATACGCAGTATTTT.

This clonotype was counted at least ten times. The J gene is TRBJ2-1, the V gene TRBV14; D might be TRBD2 (5 bases). There are 15 residues in the CDR3. Trimming cost V 5 bases and J 3 bases, with 14 bases left between them. Germline lookup yields CDR1 SGHDN and CDR2 FVKESK. CDR3 in DNA: TGTGCCAGCAGCAGAGGGCGGGCCGACTACAATGAGCAGTTCTTC. It encodes CASSRGRADYNEQFF.

In its sample, this clonotype was seen many times. This sequence joins TRBV6-5 and TRBJ2-5; 7 positions agree with TRBD2. Looked up from germline, CDR1 is MNHEY and CDR2 is SVGAGI. J was trimmed by 1 base and V by 6 bases; bases with no gene match: 5. This CDR3 contains 14 residues. For the CDR3, the DNA is TGTGCCAGCAGCCCTGGGGGGGGCCAAGAGACCCAGTACTTC. Translation gives CASSPGGGQETQYF.

This clonotype came up many times. The chain links TRBV10-3 to TRBJ1-6; no clear D gene. Trimming took 4 bases from V and 5 from J, leaving 12 bases between them. Germline V gene lookup returns CDR1 ENHRY and CDR2 SYGVKD. This CDR3 has 15 residues. In nucleotides, the CDR3 is TGTGCCATCAGTGCGCGTGACATTAATAATTCACCCCTCCACTTT. Encoded protein: CAISARDINNSPLHF.

This clonotype was counted many times. The chain recombines TRBV20-1 with TRBJ2-3; 9 bases fit TRBD2. The CDR3 sequence is 13 residues long. Trimming cost V 6 bases and J 8 bases; bases outside gene matches: 9. Per germline, CDR1 DFQATT and CDR2 SNEGSKA (reference sequence). CDR3 sequence: CSAMEPSGVTQYF. CDR3 nucleotides: TGCAGTGCCATGGAGCCTAGCGGGGTTACGCAGTATTTT.

This clonotype showed up many times. The chain uses TRBV5-6 and TRBJ1-1, with D maybe TRBD1 (6 bases). The CDR3 loop spans 15 amino acids. The germline CDR1 and CDR2 sequences are SGHDT and YYEEEE. The V end lost 2 bases, the J end lost 1 base, and 12 bases lay between the germline ends. The CDR3 coding sequence is TGTGCCAGCAGCTTCTCGCCAGGGGCGAACACTGAAGCTTTCTTT. Its translation is CASSFSPGANTEAFF.

In its sample, this clonotype was seen many times. The chain recombines TRBV12-3 or TRBV12-4 with TRBJ1-5; no definite D call. The CDR3 has 14 amino acids. V was pared by 2 bases and J by 0 bases, with 5 bases between. The CDR3 DNA is TGTGCCAGCAGTTTAAGAAATAGCAATCAGCCCCAGCATTTT. Its translation: CASSLRNSNQPQHF.

This clonotype has a count of ten or more. V usage is TRBV7-6 and J usage is TRBJ1-2; D is ambiguous. The CDR3 has 16 amino acids. The V and J ends lost 4 bases and 2 bases respectively, with 17 bases between them. Looked up from germline, CDR1 is SGHVS and CDR2 is FNYEAQ. Here the CDR3 DNA reads TGTGCCAGCAGCTCGGTCGGTCAGACACTGAACTATGGCTACACCTTC. Its translation: CASSSVGQTLNYGYTF.

This clonotype was seen repeatedly, ten times or more. As DNA, the CDR3 is TGTGCCAGCAGCTTGGGTCAAGGGTCCAGGGGAGAGTTCTTC. Translated: CASSLGQGSRGEFF. This rearrangement joins TRBV5-6 to TRBJ2-1; possibly TRBD1 for D (6 bases). CDR1 SGHDT and CDR2 YYEEEE come from the germline V gene. Trimming removed 0 bases at V and 14 bases at J, with 18 bases between. The CDR3 totals 14 residues.

This rearrangement joins TRBV6-2 or TRBV6-3 to TRBJ1-1; 8 bases are shared with TRBD1. This CDR3 has 16 residues. CDR1 is MNHEY and CDR2 is SVGEGT in the germline V gene. J gave up 1 base and V 2 bases, and 6 bases lay outside the gene matches. CDR3 coding DNA: TGTGCCAGCAGTTACCCTGGGACAGGACGGAACACTGAAGCTTTCTTT. Encoded protein: CASSYPGTGRNTEAFF.